This T cell receptor (beta chain) was recovered during a study of T cells after yellow fever vaccination. Study-wide background: SMART-Seq v4 Ultra Low Input prepared libraries from low-cell fractions.

Only a few counts were recorded for this clonotype. Its antigen is still unknown. MiXCR, run by TCRdb on the 5' RACE reads, gives a single entry per CDR3 protein. The table includes a few hundred thousand distinct CDR3 sequences, 6% to 7.5% detected once. The study, taken as a whole, reports: The booster response re-showed most primary clones: around 96% CD4, approximately 90% CD8. By day 5 rather than day 15, the secondary response had peaked, though it was weaker.

Germline assignment: CDR1 LNHDA and CDR2 SQIVND (reference sequence). This CDR3 region has 15 residues. V shed 6 bases and J 1 base; nucleotides not matched to a gene: 9. This chain links TRBV19 with TRBJ2-7; the match to TRBD2 covers 7 bases. The sequencing used CD4+ T cells sorted from PBMCs, collected 15 days after the yellow fever booster vaccination. This clonotype was obtained from a man between 25 and 39 years old who received the YFV17D yellow fever vaccine. CDR3 sequence (DNA): TGTGCCAGTAGAGTCGGCGGGAGTAGGTCCTACGAGCAGTACTTC. It specifies CASRVGGSRSYEQYF.